What follows are 13 T cell receptor beta chains derived from one specimen sequenced in a study of blood T cell repertoires in COVID-19. The protocol was immunoSEQ multiplex PCR, while the TCRdb copy is restricted to in-frame clones and leaves out a portion. The table records around 290,000 clones, around 90% of them present only once. The specimen sequenced was PBMCs or T cells enriched from blood (not recorded which). Receptor source: a woman aged 40 to 50 who had recovered from COVID-19.

This chain joins TRBV29-1 and TRBJ1-3; D gene ambiguous. In germline, CDR1 is SQVTM, CDR2 ANQGSEA. The CDR3 consists of 13 residues. Trimming took 4 bases from V and 2 from J, leaving 9 bases between them. CDR3 nucleotides: TGCAGCGTTGGAAGTGACACTGGAAACACCATATATTTT. Translated, it gives CSVGSDTGNTIYF.

V is TRBV6-5 and J is TRBJ1-2; D possibly corresponds to TRBD1 (5 bases). The CDR3 is 15 amino acids. CDR1 is MNHEY and CDR2 is SVGAGI in the germline V gene. The V end lost 2 bases, the J end lost 1 base, and 11 bases lay between the germline ends. The CDR3 DNA follows: TGTGCCAGCAGTTACGGTGGGGCGGTTAACTATGGCTACACCTTC. It is translated as CASSYGGAVNYGYTF.

The rearrangement links TRBV15 to TRBJ1-6; no firm D call. The germline V and J ends were trimmed by 3 bases and 8 bases, with 5 bases remaining between them. Per germline, CDR1 LNHNV and CDR2 YYDKDF (reference sequence). The CDR3 runs to 12 residues. This chain's CDR3 is CATSSTDSPLHF. The DNA of the CDR3 is TGTGCCACCAGCAGCACAGATTCACCCCTCCACTTT.

On this clone: Different DNA sequences within this sample yield the same CDR3. This chain connects TRBV3-1 (or the pseudogene TRBV3-2) to TRBJ2-1, with 14 nucleotides matching TRBD2. With V trimmed by 4 bases and J by 6 bases, 8 bases remained unmatched. This CDR3 comprises 17 residues. Germline assignment: CDR1 LGHDT and CDR2 YNNKEL (reference sequence). In nucleotides, the CDR3 is TGTGCCAGCAGCCTAGGACTAGCGGGGGGCTTACTCAATGAGCAGTTCTTC. It yields the protein CASSLGLAGGLLNEQFF.

The chain employs TRBV5-4 and TRBJ1-4; tentatively, D is TRBD1 (5 bases). Trimming pared 0 bases from V and 3 bases from J, leaving 12 bases between. The CDR3 runs to 16 residues. From germline, CDR1 is SGHNT and CDR2 YYREEE (reference sequence). The CDR3 nucleotides read TGTGCCAGCAGCTTGGCCACGGGGGGGGCTAATGAAAAACTGTTTTTT. This codes for CASSLATGGANEKLFF.

V usage is TRBV19 and J usage is TRBJ1-6, with D maybe TRBD1 (6 bases). The CDR3 is made up of 17 amino acids. Trimming took off 7 bases at V and 11 bases at J, with 27 bases between the two ends. CDR1 is LNHDA, CDR2 SQIVND, per germline (reference sequence). The CDR3 nucleotides are TGTGCCAGTACCCGGAGCGCGACAGGCCTTTATCGTGCACCCCTCCACTTT. This codes for CASTRSATGLYRAPLHF.

To note about this clone: The sample contains more than one DNA sequence encoding this CDR3. The chain combines TRBV7-2 with TRBJ2-5; 7 bases are a match to TRBD2. The germline V gene has CDR1 SGHTA and CDR2 FQGNSA. J was trimmed by 2 bases and V by 1 base; bases with no gene match: 7. CDR3 size: 16 residues. This CDR3 is CASSLGLRGGQETQYF. CDR3 DNA sequence: TGTGCCAGCAGCTTAGGGCTTCGCGGGGGACAAGAGACCCAGTACTTC.

The CDR3 sequence is CASSPRTGEVYGYTF. DNA of the CDR3: TGTGCCAGCAGCCCCCGGACAGGTGAAGTCTATGGCTACACCTTC. V is TRBV3-1 (or the pseudogene TRBV3-2) and J is TRBJ1-2; TRBD1 matches at 7 bases. Per the germline V gene, CDR1 is LGHDT and CDR2 is YNNKEL (reference sequence). CDR3 length: 15 residues. The V segment lost 4 bases and the J segment 4 bases; nucleotides outside the gene matches: 9.

This chain uses TRBV5-1 with TRBJ2-1; 8 positions agree with TRBD1. The CDR3 sequence is 17 residues long. V gave up 4 bases and J gave up 7 bases; unmatched junction bases: 16. CDR1 SGHRS and CDR2 YFSETQ come from the germline V gene. Written as DNA, the CDR3 is TGCGCCAGCAGCACACGGACAGGGACGGCCTTTGGGAATGAGCAGTTCTTC. The encoded protein is CASSTRTGTAFGNEQFF.

This clone was detected once. The chain combines TRBV19 with TRBJ2-3; TRBD2 is a possible D gene (5 bases). CDR1 LNHDA and CDR2 SQIVND come from the germline V gene (reference sequence). The CDR3 runs to 17 residues. The V end was cut by 0 bases, the J end by 0 bases, with 13 bases between. The CDR3 region has the DNA TGTGCCAGTAGTATAGATCCGGCGGGCTTTAGCACAGATACGCAGTATTTT. It translates to CASSIDPAGFSTDTQYF.

Only a few counts were recorded for this clone. The gene calls are TRBV6-5 and TRBJ2-7; unclear D gene. The CDR3 spans 12 residues. With 8 bases removed from V and 4 bases from J, the gap between germline ends came to 12 bases. The V gene's germline CDR1 is MNHEY and CDR2 SVGAGI. The CDR3 nucleotides read TGTGCCAGCGGGCTCGGCCAATACGAGCAGTACTTC. Encoded protein: CASGLGQYEQYF.

CDR3 bases: TGTGCCAGCAGCTTAGCCGGAGGGCACACCGGGGAGCTGTTTTTT. This codes for CASSLAGGHTGELFF. This chain joins TRBV11-3 and TRBJ2-2; D possibly corresponds to TRBD2 (6 bases). Germline-derived CDR1 and CDR2 are SGHNT and YENEEA. The CDR3 runs 15 residues. V gave up 1 base and J gave up 3 bases, with 9 bases separating them.

This clone was recorded only once. The chain joins TRBV15 to TRBJ1-5, with 8 bases identical to TRBD1. The CDR3 has 17 amino acids. With 7 bases clipped from V and 1 base from J, the junction kept 12 bases outside the gene matches. Germline V gene data show CDR1 as LNHNV and CDR2 as YYDKDF (reference sequence). CDR3 residues: CATKPSQGARSNQPQHF. CDR3 coding DNA: TGTGCCACCAAACCCAGTCAGGGGGCGAGGAGCAATCAGCCCCAGCATTTT. Variable domain in full (rest from reference TRBV15 and TRBJ1-5): DAMVIQNPRYQVTQFGKPVTLSCSQTLNHNVMYWYQQKSSQAPKLLFHYYDKDFNNEADTPDNFQSRRPNTSFCFLDIRSPGLGDTAMYLCATKPSQGARSNQPQHFGDGTRLSIL.